The 26 T cell receptor beta chains in this list originate from one sample, sequenced in a study of siplizumab effects on memory and regulatory T cells. The data were produced by immunoSEQ multiplex PCR, yet TCRdb's version contains in-frame clones alone and is incomplete. The table has about 110,000 clones, just over 90% seen once; the top ten hold about 0.75%. Input material: Tregs sorted from blood. Receptors were obtained from a human donor in good health.

This rearrangement joins TRBV4-2 to TRBJ1-2; 8 nucleotides agree with TRBD1. Trimming cost V 4 bases and J 4 bases; bases outside gene matches: 5. This CDR3 is built from 14 residues. CDR1 and CDR2 from the germline V gene are LGHNA and YNFKEQ. This CDR3 is CASSPGQGGYGYTF. The CDR3 DNA reads TGTGCCAGCAGCCCCGGACAGGGTGGCTATGGCTACACCTTC.

The chain carries TRBV2 and TRBJ1-5; D is perhaps TRBD1 (5 bases). The CDR3 runs to 16 residues. The V and J ends lost 1 base and 4 bases respectively, with 14 bases between them. In germline, CDR1 is SNHLY, CDR2 FYNNEI. The CDR3 bases are TGTGCCAGCAGTGAAGACAGGTGGAATCATAATCAGCCCCAGCATTTT. Its protein is CASSEDRWNHNQPQHF.

The chain carries TRBV18 and TRBJ2-5, with unresolved D. The germline V gene has CDR1 KGHSH and CDR2 LQKENI. Trimming shortened V by 0 bases and J by 1 base, and 6 bases separated the two germline ends. The CDR3 length is 14 residues. CDR3 DNA sequence: TGTGCCAGCTCACCACCGGCAGGCCAAGAGACCCAGTACTTC. Translating gives CASSPPAGQETQYF. Based on the CDR3 plus reference TRBV18 and TRBJ2-5, the full variable domain is NAGVMQNPRHLVRRRGQEARLRCSPMKGHSHVYWYRQLPEEGLKFMVYLQKENIIDESGMPKERFSAEFPKEGPSILRIQQVVRGDSAAYFCASSPPAGQETQYFGPGTRLLVL.

In its sample, this clone was seen once. J is TRBJ1-4 and V is TRBV19; D not certain. Per germline, CDR1 LNHDA and CDR2 SQIVND (reference sequence). This CDR3 has 13 residues. Trimming took 5 bases from V and 12 from J, leaving 16 bases between them. The CDR3 nucleotides are TGTGCCAGTAGTTTCGGGCGTCCTTTAGAACTGTTTTTT. Protein: CASSFGRPLELFF.

This clone was counted a single time. This chain's CDR3 is CASTLMGGTDTQYF. CDR3 in DNA: TGTGCCAGCACCCTGATGGGGGGCACAGATACGCAGTATTTT. The genes are TRBV5-4 and TRBJ2-3; D assignment may be TRBD1 or TRBD2 (5 bases each). The CDR3 has 14 residues. The germline V and J ends were trimmed by 6 bases and 1 base, with 12 bases remaining between them. Germline V gives CDR1 SGHNT, CDR2 YYREEE (reference sequence).

The V gene is TRBV11-3, the J gene TRBJ2-2, with 14 bases aligning to TRBD2. In germline, CDR1 is SGHNT, CDR2 YENEEA. Trimming took 5 bases from V and 7 from J; bases not matched to a gene: 6. The CDR3 covers 16 residues. CDR3 sequence reads: CASSPGLAGVHGELFF. Here the CDR3 DNA reads TGTGCCAGCAGCCCGGGACTAGCGGGAGTTCACGGGGAGCTGTTTTTT.

This sequence joins TRBV18 and TRBJ2-4, with D maybe TRBD1 (6 bases). This CDR3 has 13 residues. Germline V gene sequence: CDR1 KGHSH, CDR2 LQKENI. The germline V and J ends were trimmed by 5 bases and 9 bases, with 14 bases remaining between them. The CDR3: CASSGISRGIQYF. In DNA form, the CDR3 reads TGTGCCAGCTCAGGGATAAGCAGGGGCATTCAGTACTTC.

The J gene is TRBJ1-4, the V gene TRBV7-3, with D perhaps TRBD1 (5 bases). Trimming pared 4 bases from V and 8 bases from J, leaving 17 bases between. Germline V gene data show CDR1 as SGHTA and CDR2 as FQGTGA. The CDR3 is made up of 15 amino acids. The CDR3 nucleotides read TGTGCCAGCAGCTCGTACGACCGGGGGGAAGAAAAACTGTTTTTT. It codes for CASSSYDRGEEKLFF.

The chain employs TRBV5-6 and TRBJ2-1, with D perhaps matching TRBD2 (5 bases). The V gene's germline CDR1 is SGHDT and CDR2 YYEEEE. The CDR3 loop spans 15 amino acids. V was clipped by 2 bases and J by 7 bases, with 16 bases between them. The CDR3 DNA reads TGTGCCAGCAGCTTCGAACTTCAACCGGGGAATGAGCAGTTCTTC. Translation: CASSFELQPGNEQFF.

The DNA of the CDR3 is TGTGCCAGCAGCTTAAACGGCGGCACAGATACGCAGTATTTT. Its translation: CASSLNGGTDTQYF. This chain uses TRBV11-1 with TRBJ2-3; D is unresolved. CDR1 and CDR2 from the germline V gene are SGHAT and FQDESV (reference sequence). The germline V and J ends were trimmed by 2 bases and 1 base, with 7 bases remaining between them. CDR3 length equals 14 residues.

The chain combines TRBV5-1 with TRBJ1-6; D gene ambiguous. The CDR3 runs to 15 residues. V was pared by 5 bases and J by 10 bases, with 19 bases between. The germline V gene has CDR1 SGHRS and CDR2 YFSETQ. The DNA of the CDR3 is TGCGCCAGCAGTTCAGGCACCTCCGAGAGCTCACCCCTCCACTTT. This gives the protein CASSSGTSESSPLHF. The full variable domain, its missing parts supplied by reference TRBV5-1 and TRBJ1-6, is KAGVTQTPRYLIKTRGQQVTLSCSPISGHRSVSWYQQTPGQGLQFLFEYFSETQRNKGNFPGRFSGRQFSNSRSEMNVSTLELGDSALYLCASSSGTSESSPLHFGNGTRLTVT.

The J gene is TRBJ2-7, the V gene TRBV7-9; TRBD2 aligns across 12 bases. Losses at the gene ends were 6 bases for V and 4 bases for J; bases not matched to a gene: 4. CDR1 is SEHNR, CDR2 FQNEAQ, per germline (reference sequence). This CDR3 region has 14 residues. CDR3 protein: CASRRLAGEYEQYF. The CDR3 region has the DNA TGTGCCAGCAGGCGACTAGCGGGGGAGTACGAGCAGTACTTC.

V usage is TRBV28 and J usage is TRBJ2-3; no clear D gene. Trimming took 3 bases from V and 2 from J, leaving 9 bases between them. The CDR3 has 14 amino acids. CDR1 is MDHEN, CDR2 SYDVKM, per germline. The CDR3 protein is CASSFGSNTDTQYF. The CDR3 DNA sequence: TGTGCCAGCAGTTTCGGAAGTAACACAGATACGCAGTATTTT.

The genes are TRBV27 and TRBJ2-5; 8 nucleotides match TRBD2. CDR1 and CDR2 (germline): MNHEY, SMNVEV (reference sequence). V was clipped by 4 bases and J by 3 bases; unmatched bases: 4. The CDR3 has 14 residues. For the CDR3, the DNA is TGTGCCAGCAGTTACCTCGGGGGGGAAGAGACCCAGTACTTC. Its protein is CASSYLGGEETQYF.

V and J are TRBV5-1 and TRBJ2-1, with TRBD2 matching over 9 bases. The CDR3 is made up of 15 amino acids. Looked up from germline, CDR1 is SGHRS and CDR2 is YFSETQ. Germline trimming cut 4 bases from V and 0 bases from J; bases unmatched to any gene: 2. CDR3 region: CASSLSGSSYNEQFF. The CDR3 DNA is TGCGCCAGCAGCCTTAGCGGGAGCTCCTACAATGAGCAGTTCTTC.

The rearrangement joins TRBV5-1 to TRBJ1-3; the D gene is possibly TRBD1 (5 bases). The CDR3 length is 16 residues. Deletions cut 4 bases from V and 0 bases from J, with 14 bases between. Germline V gene lookup returns CDR1 SGHRS and CDR2 YFSETQ. The CDR3, as DNA: TGCGCCAGCAGCCCCGGGGCGGCGGGCTCTGGAAACACCATATATTTT. Translation: CASSPGAAGSGNTIYF.

The chain uses TRBV7-3 and TRBJ2-5; no clear D gene. V was cut by 4 bases and J by 2 bases, with 8 bases left in between. Germline CDR1 SGHTA, CDR2 FQGTGA. The CDR3 is made up of 13 amino acids. The CDR3 DNA reads TGTGCCAGCAGCTCCGGGTTACAAGAGACCCAGTACTTC. It yields the protein CASSSGLQETQYF.

The CDR3, as DNA: TGTGCCAGCAGTGAATATTTCCCTGGCACCAATGAGCAGTTCTTC. It translates to CASSEYFPGTNEQFF. The V and J genes are TRBV25-1 and TRBJ2-1; D not certain. The CDR3 extends over 15 amino acids. Germline CDR1 MGHDK, CDR2 SYGVNS. Trimming cost V 0 bases and J 6 bases, with 12 bases left between them.

The chain recombines TRBV7-8 with TRBJ2-1; 9 bases match TRBD1. The CDR3 has 15 residues. From germline, CDR1 is SGHVS and CDR2 FQNEAQ. Trimming took 5 bases from V and 5 from J; bases not matched to a gene: 7. The CDR3 nucleotides are TGTGCCAGCAGCCTCGGACAGGGGCGGAACAATGAGCAGTTCTTC. Protein: CASSLGQGRNNEQFF.

Here the CDR3 reads CASKGQGANTGELFF. CDR3 sequence (DNA): TGTGCCAGCAAGGGACAGGGGGCGAACACCGGGGAGCTGTTTTTT. This sequence joins TRBV2 and TRBJ2-2; 11 nucleotides match TRBD1. From germline, CDR1 is SNHLY and CDR2 FYNNEI. The CDR3 extends over 15 amino acids. With V trimmed by 7 bases and J by 0 bases, 1 base remained unmatched.

The chain couples TRBV7-9 to TRBJ1-2; D perhaps matches TRBD1 (5 bases). Germline assignment: CDR1 SEHNR and CDR2 FQNEAQ (reference sequence). The CDR3 is 17 amino acids. V shed 5 bases and J shed 1 base, with 20 bases lying between them. This CDR3 reads CASSHLVGPVDNYGYTF. The CDR3 DNA sequence: TGTGCCAGCAGCCACCTGGTGGGGCCAGTCGATAACTATGGCTACACCTTC.

The V call is TRBV7-9, the J call TRBJ1-4; D is uncertain. V lost 5 bases and J lost 5, with 9 bases in between. Germline CDR1 reads SEHNR; CDR2 reads FQNEAQ (reference sequence). The CDR3 runs to 13 residues. The CDR3 spells CASSGNFNEKLFF. The CDR3, as DNA: TGTGCCAGCAGCGGGAATTTCAATGAAAAACTGTTTTTT.

This clone was recorded only once. This chain joins TRBV5-1 and TRBJ2-5, with D perhaps TRBD2 (6 bases). The CDR3 has 15 amino acids. With 4 bases removed from V and 2 bases from J, the gap between germline ends came to 15 bases. Looked up from germline, CDR1 is SGHRS and CDR2 is YFSETQ. The CDR3 spells CASSPVGSGQETQYF. CDR3 sequence (DNA): TGCGCCAGCAGCCCCGTAGGGAGCGGGCAAGAGACCCAGTACTTC.

V usage is TRBV12-5 and J usage is TRBJ1-5, with D maybe TRBD1 (5 bases). V gave up 0 bases and J gave up 2 bases, with 8 bases separating them. Germline CDR1 LGHNT, CDR2 FRNRAP. The CDR3 covers 15 residues. This chain's CDR3 is CASGLVIGGNQPQHF. The CDR3 DNA reads as TGTGCTAGTGGTTTGGTAATAGGGGGCAATCAGCCCCAGCATTTT.

The J gene is TRBJ2-7, the V gene TRBV28, with D maybe TRBD1 (6 bases). The CDR3 is 14 residues long. Trimming stripped 2 bases from V and 1 base from J, with 9 bases between. Germline V gene data show CDR1 as MDHEN and CDR2 as SYDVKM. CDR3 coding DNA: TGTGCCAGCAGTTTAGGGGGCGCGTCCTACGAGCAGTACTTC. Protein: CASSLGGASYEQYF.

The genes are TRBV10-3 and TRBJ1-5; D may be TRBD1 (5 bases). V gave up 0 bases and J gave up 9 bases, with 15 bases separating them. The germline gives CDR1 ENHRY, CDR2 SYGVKD. The CDR3 contains 15 residues. The CDR3 coding sequence is TGTGCCATCAGTGAGTCTGGGCAGGGTATGGCGCCCCAGCATTTT. This encodes CAISESGQGMAPQHF.